The entry below describes one T cell receptor beta chain. Original processing methods: Amplification of reference gene primers was used by the study to estimate nucleated cell counts. Assay used: immunoSEQ multiplex PCR; TCRdb lists only in-frame clones, some missing. The V and J calls and clone size come from that table; D and trimming were worked out from the DNA. Seen here are approximately 84,000 clones, 70% to 75% observed once, and the top ten hold around 5.8%. Germline V CDR1 and CDR2: SNHLY, FYNNEI. The V and J ends lost 4 bases and 1 base, in that order; junction bases with no gene match: 3. This CDR3 has 14 amino acids. The data stem from a study of blood T cell repertoires in COVID-19. Study as a whole: From the United States, Italy and Spain came samples of acute and convalescent COVID-19. T cells, B-cell-depleted T cells, or PBMCs supplied cDNA or gDNA.

The genes are TRBV2 and TRBJ2-5, with TRBD1 matching over 7 bases. The sequencing input was peripheral blood. The sequence was obtained from a man between 45 and 60 years old with active or convalescent COVID-19. The CDR3 DNA follows: TGTGCCAGCAGTGTGGACAGGCGCCAAGAGACCCAGTACTTC. This codes for CASSVDRRQETQYF.